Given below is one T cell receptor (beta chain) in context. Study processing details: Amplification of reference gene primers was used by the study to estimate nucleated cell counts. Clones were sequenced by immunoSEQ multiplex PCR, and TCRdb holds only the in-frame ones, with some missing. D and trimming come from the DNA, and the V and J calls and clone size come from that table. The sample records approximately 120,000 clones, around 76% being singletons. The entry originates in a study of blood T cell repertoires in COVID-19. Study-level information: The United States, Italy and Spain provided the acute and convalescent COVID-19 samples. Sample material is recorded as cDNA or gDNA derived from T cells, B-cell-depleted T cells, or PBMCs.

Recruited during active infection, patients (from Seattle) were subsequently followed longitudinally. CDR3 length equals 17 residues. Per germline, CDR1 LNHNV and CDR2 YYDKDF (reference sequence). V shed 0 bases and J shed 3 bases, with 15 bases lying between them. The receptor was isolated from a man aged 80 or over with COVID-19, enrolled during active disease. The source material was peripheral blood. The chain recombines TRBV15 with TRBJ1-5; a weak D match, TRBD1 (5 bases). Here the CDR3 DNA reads TGTGCCACCAGCAGAGATGAAGCAGGGTGGGACAATCAGCCCCAGCATTTT. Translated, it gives CATSRDEAGWDNQPQHF.